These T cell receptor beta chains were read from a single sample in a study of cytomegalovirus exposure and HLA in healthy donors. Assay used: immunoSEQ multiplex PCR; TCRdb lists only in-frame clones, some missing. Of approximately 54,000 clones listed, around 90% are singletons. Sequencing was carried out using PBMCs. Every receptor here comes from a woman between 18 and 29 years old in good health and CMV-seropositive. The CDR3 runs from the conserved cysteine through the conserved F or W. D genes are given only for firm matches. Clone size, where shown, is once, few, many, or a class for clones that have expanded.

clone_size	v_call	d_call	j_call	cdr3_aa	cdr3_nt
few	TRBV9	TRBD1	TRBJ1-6	CASSGLQGGWGSPLHF	TGTGCCAGCAGCGGGCTTCAGGGGGGATGGGGTTCACCCCTCCACTTT
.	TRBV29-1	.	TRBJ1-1	CSVTGHTEAFF	TGCAGCGTTACAGGGCACACTGAAGCTTTCTTT
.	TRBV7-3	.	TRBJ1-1	CASSYTGTSGAEAFF	TGTGCCAGCAGCTACACGGGGACTTCGGGGGCTGAAGCTTTCTTT
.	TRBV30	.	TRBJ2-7	CAWSVGGTRAYEQYF	TGTGCCTGGAGTGTTGGAGGGACTCGAGCCTACGAGCAGTACTTC
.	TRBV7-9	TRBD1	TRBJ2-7	CASSLSGTGAAYEQYF	TGTGCCAGCAGCTTAAGTGGGACAGGGGCCGCCTACGAGCAGTACTTC
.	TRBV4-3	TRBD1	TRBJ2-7	CASSQIRDSVHPSYYEQYF	TGCGCCAGCAGCCAAATCCGGGACAGCGTCCATCCATCCTACTACGAGCAGTACTTC
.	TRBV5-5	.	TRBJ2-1	CASSLNSPEQFF	TGTGCCAGCAGCTTAAACAGCCCTGAGCAGTTCTTC
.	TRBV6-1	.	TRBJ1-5	CASSDSSNQPQHF	TGTGCCAGCAGTGATTCCTCCAATCAGCCCCAGCATTTT
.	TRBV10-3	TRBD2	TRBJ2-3	CAISELVSGGSLSTDTQYF	TGTGCCATCAGTGAGTTAGTCTCGGGGGGTTCGCTTAGCACAGATACGCAGTATTTT
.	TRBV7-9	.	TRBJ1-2	CASSSYYPLYGYTF	TGTGCCAGCAGCTCCTATTACCCCCTCTATGGCTACACCTTC
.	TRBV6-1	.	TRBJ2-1	CASSEALNNEQFF	TGTGCCAGCAGTGAAGCTCTAAACAATGAGCAGTTCTTC
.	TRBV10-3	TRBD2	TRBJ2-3	CAISRGLAGSEGTQYF	TGTGCCATCAGTAGAGGACTAGCGGGGTCTGAAGGTACGCAGTATTTT
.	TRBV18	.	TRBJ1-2	CASSTGTYGYTF	TGTGCCAGCTCTACAGGGACCTATGGCTACACCTTC
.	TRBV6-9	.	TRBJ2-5	CASSYSEQGEETQYF	TGTGCCAGCAGTTATTCCGAACAGGGAGAGGAGACCCAGTACTTC
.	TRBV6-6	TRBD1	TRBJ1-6	CASSYSQQGPGSPLHF	TGTGCCAGCAGTTACAGCCAACAGGGGCCGGGTTCACCCCTCCACTTT
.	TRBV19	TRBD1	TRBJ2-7	CASSATDRGREQYF	TGTGCCAGTAGTGCCACCGACAGGGGGCGGGAGCAGTACTTC
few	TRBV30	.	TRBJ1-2	CAWSSGVGGYTF	TGTGCCTGGAGTTCCGGGGTGGGTGGCTACACCTTC
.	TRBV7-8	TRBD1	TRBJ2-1	CASNDREGDYEQFF	TGTGCCAGCAACGACAGGGAAGGGGATTATGAGCAGTTCTTC
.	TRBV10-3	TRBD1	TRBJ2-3	CAISDFGTGSTDTQYF	TGTGCCATCAGTGATTTTGGGACAGGGTCCACAGATACGCAGTATTTT
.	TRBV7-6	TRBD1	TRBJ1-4	CASSPRQGEKLFF	TGTGCCAGCAGCCCCCGACAGGGGGAAAAACTGTTTTTT
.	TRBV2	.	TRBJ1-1	CASSEVAWWEAFF	TGTGCCAGCAGTGAAGTTGCGTGGTGGGAAGCTTTCTTT
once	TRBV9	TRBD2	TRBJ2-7	CASSVGGTSVHEQYF	TGTGCCAGCAGCGTAGGAGGGACTAGTGTCCACGAGCAGTACTTC
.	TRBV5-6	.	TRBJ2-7	CASSFLDEQYF	TGTGCCAGCAGCTTCCTCGACGAGCAGTACTTC
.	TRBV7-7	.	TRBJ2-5	CASSSSGANVETQYF	TGTGCTAGCAGCTCCTCAGGGGCGAATGTTGAGACCCAGTACTTC
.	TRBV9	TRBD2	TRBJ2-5	CASSVAAGGPETQYF	TGTGCCAGCAGCGTAGCGGCGGGGGGGCCGGAGACCCAGTACTTC
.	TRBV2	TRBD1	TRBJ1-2	CASNDRGRTGYTF	TGTGCCAGCAACGACAGGGGTAGAACGGGCTACACCTTC
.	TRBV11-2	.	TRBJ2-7	CASSLGASYEQYF	TGTGCCAGCAGCTTAGGGGCTTCCTACGAGCAGTACTTC
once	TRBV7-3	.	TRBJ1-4	CASSLPQVVLTTNEKLFF	TGTGCCAGCAGCTTACCACAGGTGGTCCTAACAACTAATGAAAAACTGTTTTTT
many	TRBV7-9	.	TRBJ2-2	CASSLAAVVTGELFF	TGTGCCAGCAGCTTGGCCGCGGTTGTTACCGGGGAGCTGTTTTTT
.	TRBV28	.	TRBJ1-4	CASSLSPDSPNEKLFF	TGTGCCAGCAGTTTAAGTCCGGACAGCCCTAATGAAAAACTGTTTTTT
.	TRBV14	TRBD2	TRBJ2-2	CASSLLTSGGTGELFF	TGTGCCAGCAGCCTACTGACTAGCGGGGGCACCGGGGAGCTGTTTTTT
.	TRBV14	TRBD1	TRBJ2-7	CASSWRDRTYEQYF	TGTGCCAGCAGCTGGCGGGACAGGACCTACGAGCAGTACTTC
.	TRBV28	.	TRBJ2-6	CASSLPLFRSTDSSGANVLTF	TGTGCCAGCAGTTTACCCTTATTTAGGTCCACAGACAGCTCTGGGGCCAACGTCCTGACTTTC
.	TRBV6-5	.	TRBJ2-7	CASSPDGAGGREQYF	TGTGCCAGCAGCCCTGATGGAGCTGGCGGTCGCGAGCAGTACTTC
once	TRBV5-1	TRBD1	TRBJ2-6	CASSHGTGGTGANVLTF	TGCGCCAGCAGCCACGGGACAGGGGGCACTGGGGCCAACGTCCTGACTTTC
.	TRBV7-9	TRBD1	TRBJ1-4	CASSLPFRGQGASEKLFF	TGTGCCAGCAGCTTACCGTTCCGGGGACAGGGGGCTAGTGAAAAACTGTTTTTT
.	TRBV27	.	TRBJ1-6	CASSLNSNPNSPLHF	TGTGCCAGCAGTTTAAACAGTAACCCTAACTCACCCCTCCACTTT
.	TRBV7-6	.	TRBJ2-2	CASSPFVNTGELFF	TGTGCCAGCTCCCCCTTCGTGAACACCGGGGAGCTGTTTTTT
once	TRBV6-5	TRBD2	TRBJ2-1	CASRGSGDEQFF	TGTGCCAGCAGGGGAAGCGGGGATGAGCAGTTCTTC
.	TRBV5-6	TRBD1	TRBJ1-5	CASSVNSGQGQHF	TGTGCCAGCAGCGTCAACTCGGGACAGGGGCAGCATTTT
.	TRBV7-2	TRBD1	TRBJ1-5	CASSFTGANNQPQHF	TGTGCCAGCAGCTTTACAGGGGCCAACAATCAGCCCCAGCATTTT
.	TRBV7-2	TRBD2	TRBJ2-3	CASSQGLAGGVRYTDTQYF	TGTGCCAGCAGCCAAGGACTAGCGGGGGGCGTTCGTTACACAGATACGCAGTATTTT
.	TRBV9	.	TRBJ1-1	CASSVSQDGAEAFF	TGTGCCAGCAGCGTTTCACAGGATGGGGCTGAAGCTTTCTTT
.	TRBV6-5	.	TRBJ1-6	CASSESGAYTLHF	TGTGCCAGCAGTGAAAGCGGGGCCTACACCCTCCACTTT
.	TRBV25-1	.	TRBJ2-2	CASGLLNTGELFF	TGTGCCAGCGGCTTATTGAACACCGGGGAGCTGTTTTTT